The 18 T cell receptor beta chains reported below all come from one sample, sequenced in a study of patients and donors after allogeneic stem cell transplantation (dated by TCRdb to the early 2020s). Receptor libraries were prepared by RT-PCR. TCRdb lists the instrument as NextSeq 550. Using fastp trimming at Q25 and MiXCR clonotype assembly, TCRdb reanalyzed the public sequencing data and kept in-frame beta chains. Rows matching on CDR3 protein sequence are summarized as one entry with the most common DNA and genes. The sample table shows approximately 170,000 distinct CDR3 sequences, and 30% are seen once. Of the sample, approximately 3% is held by the ten largest clones. The specimen was blood, either unsorted or a sorted T cell fraction (not recorded which). The receptors were gathered from a human donor who was either an allogeneic HSCT recipient or a stem cell or donor lymphocyte infusion donor (not recorded which). It is not recorded whose cells these are; they may come from a transplant donor.

This sequence joins TRBV29-1 and TRBJ2-1; TRBD1 aligns across 9 bases. CDR1 and CDR2 from the germline V gene are SQVTM and ANQGSEA. The trim removed 7 bases at V and 6 bases at J, leaving 4 bases unmatched. The CDR3 contains 12 residues. The CDR3 DNA reads as TGCAGCGCGGACAGGGGTACCAATGAGCAGTTCTTC. Its protein product is CSADRGTNEQFF.

The chain couples TRBV4-1 to TRBJ1-1; the D gene is possibly TRBD1 (5 bases). Per the germline V gene, CDR1 is MGHRA and CDR2 is YSYEKL. V was trimmed by 4 bases and J by 7 bases, leaving 13 bases between them. The CDR3 runs 13 residues. Written as DNA, the CDR3 is TGCGCCAGCAGCCCCCCCCCTGACAGTGAAGCTTTCTTT. Encoded protein: CASSPPPDSEAFF.

This clonotype has only a few counts. The chain couples TRBV6-5 to TRBJ1-2; D call uncertain. CDR3 length: 13 amino acids. CDR1 and CDR2 from the germline V gene are MNHEY and SVGAGI. The germline V and J ends were trimmed by 4 bases and 1 base, with 7 bases remaining between them. The CDR3 region is CASSFRYNYGYTF. DNA for the CDR3: TGTGCCAGCAGTTTTCGGTATAACTATGGCTACACCTTC.

The J gene is TRBJ2-2, the V gene TRBV5-1, with 8 bases that match TRBD2. The germline gives CDR1 SGHRS, CDR2 YFSETQ. CDR3 length: 14 residues. V gave up 4 bases and J gave up 4 bases; unmatched junction bases: 3. The CDR3 DNA sequence: TGCGCCAGCAGCCCCGGGGGGGGCACCGGGGAGCTGTTTTTT. Translated: CASSPGGGTGELFF. The full variable domain, its missing parts supplied by reference TRBV5-1 and TRBJ2-2, is KAGVTQTPRYLIKTRGQQVTLSCSPISGHRSVSWYQQTPGQGLQFLFEYFSETQRNKGNFPGRFSGRQFSNSRSEMNVSTLELGDSALYLCASSPGGGTGELFFGEGSRLTVL.

This chain uses TRBV5-1 with TRBJ2-3; D is ambiguous. This CDR3 is 15 amino acids long. V shed 4 bases and J shed 2 bases, with 14 bases lying between them. The germline gives CDR1 SGHRS, CDR2 YFSETQ. CDR3 residues: CASSPSVVYTDTQYF. The DNA of the CDR3 is TGCGCCAGCAGCCCTTCAGTAGTTTACACAGATACGCAGTATTTT.

The V gene is TRBV4-3, the J gene TRBJ1-1, with D maybe TRBD1 (5 bases). The length of the CDR3 is 14 residues. Germline assignment: CDR1 LGHNA and CDR2 YSLEER. Trimming removed 5 bases at V and 12 bases at J, with 22 bases between. Here the CDR3 reads CASSVVTAASGTFF. In DNA, the CDR3 is TGCGCCAGCAGCGTGGTGACGGCAGCCTCAGGGACTTTCTTT.

This clonotype appeared once. The chain has TRBV4-1 and TRBJ2-7, with 9 bases fitting TRBD2. V was pared by 0 bases and J by 4 bases, with 7 bases of the junction left unmatched. In germline, CDR1 is MGHRA, CDR2 YSYEKL. The CDR3 covers 16 residues. CDR3: CASSQDFSAGGYEQYF. The CDR3, as DNA: TGCGCCAGCAGCCAAGATTTTTCAGCGGGAGGATACGAGCAGTACTTC.

Ten or more counts support this clonotype. The J gene is TRBJ1-1, the V gene TRBV25-1; 7 bases agree with TRBD1. Germline CDR1 reads MGHDK; CDR2 reads SYGVNS. Trimming removed 3 bases from V and 0 bases from J; junction bases left unmatched: 19. This CDR3 comprises 20 residues. CDR3 residues: CASSDEGQIPPLMMNTEAFF. The DNA for the CDR3 is TGTGCCAGCAGTGATGAGGGACAGATACCGCCCCTGATGATGAACACTGAAGCTTTCTTT.

Only a few counts were recorded for this clonotype. The chain is built from TRBV4-3 and TRBJ1-4; the match to TRBD1 covers 8 bases. V lost 8 bases and J lost 7; bases outside the gene matches: 9. Germline CDR1 reads LGHNA; CDR2 reads YSLEER. CDR3 length: 14 residues. Written as DNA, the CDR3 is TGCGCCAGCGGGTCCCACAGGGGGGGTGAAAAACTGTTTTTT. Protein product: CASGSHRGGEKLFF.

This clonotype has only a few counts. J is TRBJ2-2 and V is TRBV10-3; tentatively, D is TRBD1 (6 bases). The CDR3 extends over 15 amino acids. Germline CDR1 ENHRY, CDR2 SYGVKD. V was shortened by 6 bases and J by 6 bases, with 17 bases between the two germline ends. The CDR3, as DNA: TGTGCCATCAGCCCGGACAGTGGGAAGGCCGGGGAGCTGTTTTTT. Translating it yields CAISPDSGKAGELFF.

This clonotype was recorded once. CDR3 nucleotide sequence: TGCAGTGCTAGTCCAGGGGACTTGTACAATGAGCAGTTCTTC. This codes for CSASPGDLYNEQFF. The chain couples TRBV20-1 to TRBJ2-1; D is possibly TRBD1 or TRBD2 (6 bases each). CDR1 is DFQATT, CDR2 SNEGSKA, per germline (reference sequence). This CDR3 is 14 amino acids long. V lost 3 bases and J 4 bases, leaving 13 bases between the germline ends.

The J gene is TRBJ1-4, the V gene TRBV3-1, with 9 bases aligning to TRBD1. V lost 3 bases, J lost 5 bases, and 7 bases stayed unmatched. Germline assignment: CDR1 LGHDT and CDR2 YNNKEL (reference sequence). The CDR3 extends over 16 amino acids. The CDR3 sequence is CASSHSGTGWNEKLFF. Here the CDR3 DNA reads TGTGCCAGCAGCCATTCGGGGACAGGGTGGAATGAAAAACTGTTTTTT.

This clonotype has more than one count but fewer than ten. The rearrangement links TRBV9 to TRBJ2-6, with TRBD1 as a possible D gene (6 bases). The CDR3 length is 18 residues. Germline CDR1 reads SGDLS; CDR2 reads YYNGEE. With 0 bases removed from V and 0 bases from J, the gap between germline ends came to 13 bases. CDR3 sequence (DNA): TGTGCCAGCAGCGTAGGCCCCACAGGGATCTCTGGGGCCAACGTCCTGACTTTC. It yields the protein CASSVGPTGISGANVLTF.

This clonotype was found once. This may be a read error: a much more frequent sequence differs by one nucleotide. It is likely a read error, because the conserved phenylalanine at the end of the CDR3 is missing. CDR3 region: CASSYAGGRQPQHV. The CDR3 region has the DNA TGTGCCAGCAGTTACGCAGGGGGCCGCCAGCCCCAGCATGTT. The J gene is TRBJ1-5, the V gene TRBV6-2 or TRBV6-3; 8 positions agree with TRBD1. Unmatched junction bases numbered 4, after V lost 2 bases and J lost 7 bases. This CDR3 is built from 14 residues. Germline CDR1 MNHEY, CDR2 SVGEGT.

In its sample, this clonotype was seen a few times. The chain joins TRBV2 to TRBJ2-7, with TRBD2 identical over 8 bases. The CDR3 is made up of 13 amino acids. Germline V lookup: CDR1 SNHLY, CDR2 FYNNEI. Losses at the gene ends were 4 bases for V and 3 bases for J; bases not matched to a gene: 2. The CDR3 is CASSGLANYEQYF. In DNA form, the CDR3 reads TGTGCCAGCAGTGGACTAGCGAACTACGAGCAGTACTTC.

This clonotype has more than one count but fewer than ten. The rearrangement uses TRBV3-1 and TRBJ2-3; D is unclear. The CDR3 spans 15 residues. Germline V gene sequence: CDR1 LGHDT, CDR2 YNNKEL (reference sequence). Trimming stripped 1 base from V and 0 bases from J, with 8 bases between. The CDR3 DNA reads TGTGCCAGCAGCCAAGGGACCAGGAGCACAGATACGCAGTATTTT. As protein: CASSQGTRSTDTQYF.

This clonotype was seen once. A junction end diverges from the germline sequence, so it may reflect a read error. V gene TRBV7-7 combines with J gene TRBJ2-5; D is possibly TRBD1 (6 bases). The CDR3 length is 13 residues. Germline V gene lookup returns CDR1 SSHAT and CDR2 FNYEAQ (reference sequence). CDR3 loop: CASSLKGVETQYF. CDR3 sequence (DNA): TGTGCTAGCAGCTTGAAGGGGGTCGAGACCCAGTACTTC.

The chain uses TRBV10-3 and TRBJ2-5, with a possible D match to TRBD1 (5 bases). Germline CDR1 ENHRY, CDR2 SYGVKD. The CDR3 spans 15 residues. V lost 2 bases to trimming and J lost 0 bases, with 10 bases between them. CDR3 amino acids: CAISEGAGYQETQYF. The CDR3 DNA reads TGTGCCATCAGTGAGGGGGCAGGGTACCAAGAGACCCAGTACTTC.